The clone carrying this T cell receptor (beta chain) has just a few counts. The CDR3 runs 15 residues. V gave up 0 bases and J gave up 3 bases; unmatched junction bases: 3. Germline CDR1 reads SGHRS; CDR2 reads YFSETQ. These data belong to a study of blood T cell repertoires in COVID-19. Across the whole study: Nucleic acid was either cDNA or gDNA, and it came from T cells, B-cell-depleted T cells, or PBMCs.

Generated by immunoSEQ multiplex PCR, the TCRdb table keeps only in-frame clones and is missing some. The sample lists 120,000 to 150,000 clones, approximately 85% occurring once. Seattle-derived patients entered the study during active infection and were followed longitudinally. The sequence came from a woman between 55 and 75 years old with COVID-19, enrolled during active disease. V and J are TRBV5-1 and TRBJ1-5; TRBD1 matches at 7 bases. The source material was peripheral blood. The CDR3 DNA sequence: TGCGCCAGCAGCTTGGAGGGACAGTTCAATCAGCCCCAGCATTTT. It codes for CASSLEGQFNQPQHF.